The present TCR beta chain was sequenced within a study of shared clonotypes between healthy human individuals. A CD45RA-negative memory subset and a CD45RA+ naive subset were separated from the CD4+ cells. Comment on this clone: As yet, its antigen is unknown.

Study outcomes and limitations: Donor scarcity curtailed the genetic and exposure-history diversity represented herein.

In the source study's methods: Junction-only immunoSEQ sequences carried no quality scores, so filtering differed. Sequencing used immunoSEQ multiplex PCR; TCRdb keeps in-frame clones, though not all of them. Clonal size and the V and J genes are those of that table, whereas D and trimming came from the DNA. The sample holds 1,400,000 or so clones, about 98.5% seen once. With V trimmed by 4 bases and J by 2 bases, 11 bases remained unmatched. Germline assignment: CDR1 SGHVS and CDR2 FQNEAQ. The CDR3 is 17 amino acids. The TCR sequence derives from a man in his thirties or forties in good health. The material sequenced was naive CD4+ T cells sorted from blood. As for subset: CD45RA+ positively selected. This chain uses TRBV7-8 with TRBJ2-7; 10 nucleotides align to TRBD2. DNA of the CDR3: TGTGCCAGCAGCTCGTTAGCGGGAGGCCTTTTCACCTACGAGCAGTACTTC. Residues: CASSSLAGGLFTYEQYF.